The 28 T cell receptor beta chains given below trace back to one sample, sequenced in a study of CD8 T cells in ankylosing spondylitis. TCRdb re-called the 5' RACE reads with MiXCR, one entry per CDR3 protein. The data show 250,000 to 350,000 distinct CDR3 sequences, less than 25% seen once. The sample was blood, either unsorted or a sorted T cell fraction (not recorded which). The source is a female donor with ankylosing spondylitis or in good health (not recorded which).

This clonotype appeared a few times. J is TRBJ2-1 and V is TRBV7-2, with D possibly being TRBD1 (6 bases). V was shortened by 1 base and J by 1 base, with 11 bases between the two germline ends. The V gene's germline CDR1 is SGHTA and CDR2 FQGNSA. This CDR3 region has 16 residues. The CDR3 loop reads CASSLVGRGSYNEQFF. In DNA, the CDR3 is TGTGCCAGCAGCTTAGTGGGTAGGGGGTCCTACAATGAGCAGTTCTTC.

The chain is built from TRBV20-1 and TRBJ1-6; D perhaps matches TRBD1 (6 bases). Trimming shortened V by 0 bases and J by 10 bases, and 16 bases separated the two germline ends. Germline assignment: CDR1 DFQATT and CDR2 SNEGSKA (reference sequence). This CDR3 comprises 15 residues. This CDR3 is CSARESSRGWSPLHF. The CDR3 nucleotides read TGCAGTGCTAGAGAAAGTAGCAGGGGATGGTCACCCCTCCACTTT.

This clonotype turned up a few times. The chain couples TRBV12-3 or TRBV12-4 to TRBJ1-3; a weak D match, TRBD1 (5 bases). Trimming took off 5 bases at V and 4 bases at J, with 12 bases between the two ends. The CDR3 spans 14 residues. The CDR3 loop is CASSAGREGNTIYF. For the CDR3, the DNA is TGTGCCAGCAGTGCGGGACGCGAAGGAAACACCATATATTTT.

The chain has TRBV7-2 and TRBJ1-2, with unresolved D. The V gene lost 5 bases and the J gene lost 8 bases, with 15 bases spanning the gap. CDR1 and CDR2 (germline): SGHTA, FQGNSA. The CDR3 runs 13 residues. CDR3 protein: CASSGAAASGYTF. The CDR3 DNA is TGTGCCAGCAGCGGTGCCGCAGCCTCCGGCTACACCTTC.

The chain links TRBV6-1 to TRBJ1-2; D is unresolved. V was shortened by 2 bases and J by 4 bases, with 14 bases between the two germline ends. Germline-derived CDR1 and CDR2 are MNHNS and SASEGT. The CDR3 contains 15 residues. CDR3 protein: CASSELRRNAYGYTF. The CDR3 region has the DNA TGTGCCAGCAGTGAATTGAGGAGGAACGCCTATGGCTACACCTTC.

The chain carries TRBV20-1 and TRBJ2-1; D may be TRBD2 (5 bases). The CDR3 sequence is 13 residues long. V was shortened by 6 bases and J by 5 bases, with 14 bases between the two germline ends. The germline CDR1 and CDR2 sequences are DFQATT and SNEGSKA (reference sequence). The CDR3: CSAQTDSNNEQFF. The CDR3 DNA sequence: TGCAGTGCCCAAACGGACTCGAACAATGAGCAGTTCTTC.

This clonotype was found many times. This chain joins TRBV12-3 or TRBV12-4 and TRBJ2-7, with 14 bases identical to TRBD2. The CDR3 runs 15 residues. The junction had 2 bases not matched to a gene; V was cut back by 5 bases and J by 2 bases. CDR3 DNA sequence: TGTGCCAGCAGTCAGGGACTAGCGGGAGCCTACGAGCAGTACTTC. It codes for CASSQGLAGAYEQYF.

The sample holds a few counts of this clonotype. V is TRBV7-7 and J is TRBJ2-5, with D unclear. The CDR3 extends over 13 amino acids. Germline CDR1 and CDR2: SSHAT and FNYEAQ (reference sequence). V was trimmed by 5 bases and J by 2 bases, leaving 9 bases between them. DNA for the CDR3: TGTGCCAGCAGCCCCCGGGTACAAGAGACCCAGTACTTC. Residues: CASSPRVQETQYF.

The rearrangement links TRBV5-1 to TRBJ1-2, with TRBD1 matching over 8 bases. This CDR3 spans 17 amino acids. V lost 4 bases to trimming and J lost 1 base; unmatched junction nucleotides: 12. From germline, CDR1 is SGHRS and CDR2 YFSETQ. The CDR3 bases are TGCGCCAGCAGCCCGTCCCGGGACAGGAATCATAACTATGGCTACACCTTC. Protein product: CASSPSRDRNHNYGYTF.

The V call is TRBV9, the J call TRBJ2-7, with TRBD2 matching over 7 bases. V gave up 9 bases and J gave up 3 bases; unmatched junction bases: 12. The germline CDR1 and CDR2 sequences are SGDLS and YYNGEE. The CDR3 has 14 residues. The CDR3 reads CAKKGGRRVYEQYF. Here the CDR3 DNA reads TGTGCCAAAAAGGGCGGGAGAAGAGTCTACGAGCAGTACTTC.

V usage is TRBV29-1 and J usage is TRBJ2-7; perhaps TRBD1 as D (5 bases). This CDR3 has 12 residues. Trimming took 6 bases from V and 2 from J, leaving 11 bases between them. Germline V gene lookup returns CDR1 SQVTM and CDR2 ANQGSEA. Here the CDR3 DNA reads TGCAGCGTCGCCCGACAGCCCTACGAGCAGTACTTC. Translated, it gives CSVARQPYEQYF.

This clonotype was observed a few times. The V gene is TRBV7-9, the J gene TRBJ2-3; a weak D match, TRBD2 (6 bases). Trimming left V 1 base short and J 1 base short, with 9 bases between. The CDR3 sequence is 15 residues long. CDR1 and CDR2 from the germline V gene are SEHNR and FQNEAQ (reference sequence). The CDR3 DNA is TGTGCCAGCAGCTTAGGGGCTAGCGGCACAGATACGCAGTATTTT. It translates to CASSLGASGTDTQYF.

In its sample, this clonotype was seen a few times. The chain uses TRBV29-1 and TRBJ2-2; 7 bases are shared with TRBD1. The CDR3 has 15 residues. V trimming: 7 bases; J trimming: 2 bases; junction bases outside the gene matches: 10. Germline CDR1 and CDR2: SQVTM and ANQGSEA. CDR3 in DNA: TGCAGCGGGCAGTCGAGACAGGGCAACACCGGGGAGCTGTTTTTT. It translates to CSGQSRQGNTGELFF.

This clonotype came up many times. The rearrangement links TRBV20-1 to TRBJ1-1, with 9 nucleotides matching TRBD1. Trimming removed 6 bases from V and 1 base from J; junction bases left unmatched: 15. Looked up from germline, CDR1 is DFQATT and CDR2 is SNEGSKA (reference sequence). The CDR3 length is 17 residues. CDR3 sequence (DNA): TGCAGTGCCTCAAGACAGGGGGGTTACGTTGGGAACACTGAAGCTTTCTTT. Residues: CSASRQGGYVGNTEAFF.

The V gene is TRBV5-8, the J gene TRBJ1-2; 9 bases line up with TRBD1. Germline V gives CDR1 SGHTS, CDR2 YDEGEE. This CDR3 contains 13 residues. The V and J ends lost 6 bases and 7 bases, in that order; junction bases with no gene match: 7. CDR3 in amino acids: CASKRTGDTGYTF. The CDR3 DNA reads TGTGCCAGCAAAAGGACAGGGGATACTGGCTACACCTTC.

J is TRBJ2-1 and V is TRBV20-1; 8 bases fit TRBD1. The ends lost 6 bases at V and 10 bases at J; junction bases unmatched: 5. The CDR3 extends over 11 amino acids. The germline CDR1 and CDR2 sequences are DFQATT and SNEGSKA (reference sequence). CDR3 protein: CSAATGDEQFF. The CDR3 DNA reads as TGCAGTGCAGCGACAGGGGACGAGCAGTTCTTC.

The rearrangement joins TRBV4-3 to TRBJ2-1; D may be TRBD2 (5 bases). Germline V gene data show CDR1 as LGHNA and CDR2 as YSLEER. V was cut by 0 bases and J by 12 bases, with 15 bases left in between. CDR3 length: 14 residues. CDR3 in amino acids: CASSQDLRREGQFF. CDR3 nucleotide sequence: TGCGCCAGCAGCCAAGACCTACGTCGGGAAGGGCAGTTCTTC.

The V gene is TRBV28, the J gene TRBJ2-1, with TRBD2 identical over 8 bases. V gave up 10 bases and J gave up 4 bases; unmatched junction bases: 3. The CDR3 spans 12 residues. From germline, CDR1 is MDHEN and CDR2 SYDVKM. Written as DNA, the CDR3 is TGTGCCACTGTAGCGGGATACAATGAGCAGTTCTTC. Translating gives CATVAGYNEQFF.

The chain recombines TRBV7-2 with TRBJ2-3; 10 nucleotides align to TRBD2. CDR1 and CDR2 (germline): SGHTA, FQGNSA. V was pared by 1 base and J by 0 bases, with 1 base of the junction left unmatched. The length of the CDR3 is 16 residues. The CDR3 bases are TGTGCCAGCAGCTTAGGGGGACTAGCGAGCACAGATACGCAGTATTTT. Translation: CASSLGGLASTDTQYF.

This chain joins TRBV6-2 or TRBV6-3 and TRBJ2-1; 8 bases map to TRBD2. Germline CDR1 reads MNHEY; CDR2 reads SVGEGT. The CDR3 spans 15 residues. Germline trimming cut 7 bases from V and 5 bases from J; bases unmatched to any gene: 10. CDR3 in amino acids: CASTIFSGADNEQFF. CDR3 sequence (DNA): TGTGCCAGCACCATTTTTAGCGGGGCGGACAATGAGCAGTTCTTC.

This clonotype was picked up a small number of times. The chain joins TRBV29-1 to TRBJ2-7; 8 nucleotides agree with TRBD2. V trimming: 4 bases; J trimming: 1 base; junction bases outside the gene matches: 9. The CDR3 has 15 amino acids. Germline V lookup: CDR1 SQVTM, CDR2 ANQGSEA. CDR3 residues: CSVAGGRTSSYEQYF. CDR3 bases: TGCAGCGTTGCCGGCGGGAGGACTTCATCCTACGAGCAGTACTTC.

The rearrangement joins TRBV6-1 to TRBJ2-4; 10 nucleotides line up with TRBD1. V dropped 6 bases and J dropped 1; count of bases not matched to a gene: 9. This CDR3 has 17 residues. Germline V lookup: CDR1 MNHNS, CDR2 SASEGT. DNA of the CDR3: TGTGCCAGCAGGGCCCCCGGGACAGGGGAGGCCAAAAACATTCAGTACTTC. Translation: CASRAPGTGEAKNIQYF.

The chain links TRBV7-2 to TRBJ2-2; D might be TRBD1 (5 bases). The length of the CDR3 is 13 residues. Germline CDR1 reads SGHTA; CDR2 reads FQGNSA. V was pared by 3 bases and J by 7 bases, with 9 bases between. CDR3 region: CASSFGAGGELFF. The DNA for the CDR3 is TGTGCCAGCAGCTTTGGGGCCGGCGGGGAGCTGTTTTTT. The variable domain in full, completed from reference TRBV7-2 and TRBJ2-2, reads GAGVSQSPSNKVTEKGKDVELRCDPISGHTALYWYRQSLGQGLEFLIYFQGNSAPDKSGLPSDRFSAERTGGSVSTLTIQRTQQEDSAVYLCASSFGAGGELFFGEGSRLTVL.

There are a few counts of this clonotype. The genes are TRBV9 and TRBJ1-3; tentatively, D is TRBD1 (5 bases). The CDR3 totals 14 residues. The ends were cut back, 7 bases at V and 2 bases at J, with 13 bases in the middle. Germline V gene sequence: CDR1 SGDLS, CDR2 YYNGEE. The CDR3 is CASGRRDAGNTIYF. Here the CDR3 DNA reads TGTGCCAGCGGGAGGCGGGACGCTGGAAACACCATATATTTT. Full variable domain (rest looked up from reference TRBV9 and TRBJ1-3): DSGVTQTPKHLITATGQRVTLRCSPRSGDLSVYWYQQSLDQGLQFLIQYYNGEERAKGNILERFSAQQFPDLHSELNLSSLELGDSALYFCASGRRDAGNTIYFGEGSWLTVV.

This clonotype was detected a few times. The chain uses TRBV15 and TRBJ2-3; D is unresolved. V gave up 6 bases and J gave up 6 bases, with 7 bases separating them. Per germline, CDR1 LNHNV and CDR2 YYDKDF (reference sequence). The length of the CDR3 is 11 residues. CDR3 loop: CATRRGDTQYF. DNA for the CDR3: TGTGCCACCAGGCGAGGCGATACGCAGTATTTT.

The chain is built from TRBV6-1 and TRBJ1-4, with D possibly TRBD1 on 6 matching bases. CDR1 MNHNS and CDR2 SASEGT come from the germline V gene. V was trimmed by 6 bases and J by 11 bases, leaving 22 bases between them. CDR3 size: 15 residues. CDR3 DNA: TGTGCCAGCAGGAGAGCCCGTACAGGGTTGGATAAACTGTTTTTT. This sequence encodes CASRRARTGLDKLFF.

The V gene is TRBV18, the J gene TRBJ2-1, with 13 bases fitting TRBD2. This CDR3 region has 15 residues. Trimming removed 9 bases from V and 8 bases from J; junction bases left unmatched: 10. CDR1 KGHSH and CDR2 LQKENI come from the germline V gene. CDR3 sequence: CASSGLAGEIDEQFF. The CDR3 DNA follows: TGTGCCAGTTCAGGACTAGCGGGAGAGATCGATGAGCAGTTCTTC.

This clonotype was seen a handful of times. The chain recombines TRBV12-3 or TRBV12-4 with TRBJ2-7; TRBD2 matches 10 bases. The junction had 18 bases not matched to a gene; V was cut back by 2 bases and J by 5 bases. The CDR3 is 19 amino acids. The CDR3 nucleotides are TGTGCCAGCAGTTTACCCCTCCGTGTCCTAGCGGGAGAAGGCGACGAGCAGTACTTC. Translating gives CASSLPLRVLAGEGDEQYF.